This T cell receptor beta chain was identified in a study of esophageal squamous cell carcinoma under preoperative chemotherapy (dated by TCRdb to the late 2010s). With regard to the full study: In the study, TCR repertoires were profiled in both peripheral blood T cells and tumor-infiltrating lymphocytes. Roughly 5 patients with primary esophageal squamous cell carcinoma were included in the cohort. Repertoires were compared between samples taken before and after paclitaxel-nedaplatin therapy. The study assessed how paclitaxel-nedaplatin chemotherapy affected T-cell receptor repertoires in patients with esophageal squamous cell carcinoma.

The intended sense of this specimen's time point label: after preoperative PTX-NDP chemotherapy. Patients received paclitaxel-nedaplatin as preoperative chemotherapy before surgery. Of note for this clonotype: No antigen is known for it. A junction boundary mismatches the germline segment, possibly from a read error.

Library creation used PCR. The sequencer listed for this sample is HiSeq X Ten. High-throughput sequencing was used to characterize TCR repertoires. Starting from the raw public reads, TCRdb applied fastp trimming at Q25, assembled clones with MiXCR and retained in-frame beta chains. CDR3 protein sequences are deduplicated, and each keeps its most common genes and DNA. The sample table contains roughly 20,000 distinct CDR3 sequences; only one count was recorded for about half of them. The ten biggest clones cover under 35% of the sample. Results and caveats for the whole study, not just this receptor: A significant increase in TCR diversity was observed in peripheral T cells after chemotherapy, whereas no such increase was observed in tumor-infiltrating lymphocytes. Paclitaxel-nedaplatin therapy caused immediate and substantial changes in clonotype frequency, and abundant clones were more likely to contract than to amplify. The cohort was small, with only 5 or 6 patients with esophageal squamous cell carcinoma analyzed. Post-treatment tumor-infiltrating lymphocytes appeared partly derived from peripheral T cells migrating into the tumor, not solely from local clonal changes.

The receptor was derived from a human donor with esophageal squamous cell carcinoma. The donor label of this sample is uncertain. Specimen collection occurred from a patient given preoperative chemotherapy.

The CDR3 protein sequence reads: CATSDPAAGGTQDIQYF. The DNA sequence follows: TGTGCCACCAGTGATCCCGCCGCTGGAGGAACCCAAGACATCCAGTACTTC. The chain is made from TRBV24-1 and TRBJ2-4; TRBD2 is perhaps the D gene, given 5 matching bases. From a lookup of the germline V gene, CDR1 and CDR2 are KGHDR and SFDVKD. Counted from cysteine to phenylalanine, this CDR3 has 17 amino acids. The kept DNA is CDR3 alone, 51 bases in frame from the first base.